The clone carrying this T cell receptor (beta chain) was detected once. This CDR3 has 11 residues. V was cut by 7 bases and J by 6 bases, with 13 bases left in between. CDR1 is SQVTM, CDR2 ANQGSEA, per germline. Original processing methods: Estimates of nucleated cell counts were drawn from the amplification of reference gene primers. The method was immunoSEQ multiplex PCR; TCRdb's version includes in-frame clones alone and lacks a portion of them. D and trimming come from the DNA, and the V and J calls and clone size come from that table. The repertoire includes about 230,000 clones, about 91% of them detected once, and roughly 2.4% sits in the top ten. The entry originates in a study of blood T cell repertoires in COVID-19. About the research overall: The samples span acute and convalescent COVID-19 from the United States, Italy and Spain. PBMCs, B-cell-depleted T cells, or T cells provided the cDNA or gDNA that made up the material.

The V and J genes are TRBV29-1 and TRBJ2-7; D is perhaps TRBD1 (6 bases). This sequence was found in a woman in her forties with acute COVID-19. The sample taken for sequencing was PBMCs or T cells enriched from blood (not recorded which). The CDR3 spells CSGYTGREQYF. The CDR3 DNA sequence: TGCAGCGGGTATACAGGGCGCGAGCAGTACTTC.